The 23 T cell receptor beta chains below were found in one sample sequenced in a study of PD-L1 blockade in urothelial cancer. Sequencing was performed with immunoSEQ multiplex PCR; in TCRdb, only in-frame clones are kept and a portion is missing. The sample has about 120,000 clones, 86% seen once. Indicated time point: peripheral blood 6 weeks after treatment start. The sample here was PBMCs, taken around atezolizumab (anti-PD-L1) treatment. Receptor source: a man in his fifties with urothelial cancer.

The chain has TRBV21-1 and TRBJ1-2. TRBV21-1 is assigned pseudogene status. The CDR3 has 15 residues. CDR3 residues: CASSKAGGKGNGYTF. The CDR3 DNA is TGTGCCAGCAGCAAAGCGGGAGGGAAGGGGAATGGCTACACCTTC.

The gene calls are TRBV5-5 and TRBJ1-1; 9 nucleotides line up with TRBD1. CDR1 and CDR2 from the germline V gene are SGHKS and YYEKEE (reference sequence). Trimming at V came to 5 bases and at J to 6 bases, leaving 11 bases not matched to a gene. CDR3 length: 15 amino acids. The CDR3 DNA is TGTGCCAGCAGGGTAATTACAGGGGGCGACGCTGAAGCTTTCTTT. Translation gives CASRVITGGDAEAFF.

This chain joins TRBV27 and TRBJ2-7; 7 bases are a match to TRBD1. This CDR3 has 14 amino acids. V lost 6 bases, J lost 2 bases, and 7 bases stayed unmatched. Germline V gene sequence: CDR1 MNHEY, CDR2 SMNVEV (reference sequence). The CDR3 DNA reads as TGTGCCAGCAGCAGGGTGACAGGGACCTACGAGCAGTACTTC. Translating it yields CASSRVTGTYEQYF.

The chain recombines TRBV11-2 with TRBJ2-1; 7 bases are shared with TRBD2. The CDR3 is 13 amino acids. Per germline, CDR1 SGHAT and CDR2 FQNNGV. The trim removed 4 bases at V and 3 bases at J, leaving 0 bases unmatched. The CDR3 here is CASSWTSYNEQFF. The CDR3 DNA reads TGTGCCAGCAGCTGGACTAGCTACAATGAGCAGTTCTTC.

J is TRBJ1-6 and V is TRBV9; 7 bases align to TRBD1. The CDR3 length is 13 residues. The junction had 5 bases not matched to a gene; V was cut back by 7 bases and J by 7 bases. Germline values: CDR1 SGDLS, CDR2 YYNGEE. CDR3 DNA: TGTGCCAGCTCCCGGGACAGAAATTCACCCCTCCACTTT. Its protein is CASSRDRNSPLHF.

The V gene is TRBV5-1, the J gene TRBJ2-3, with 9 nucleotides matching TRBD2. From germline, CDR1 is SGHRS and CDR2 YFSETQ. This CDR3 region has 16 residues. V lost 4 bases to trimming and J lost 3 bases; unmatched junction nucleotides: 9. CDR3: CASSPGLAGLTDTQYF. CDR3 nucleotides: TGCGCCAGCAGCCCGGGACTAGCAGGTTTAACAGATACGCAGTATTTT. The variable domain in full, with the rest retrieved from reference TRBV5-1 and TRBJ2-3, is KAGVTQTPRYLIKTRGQQVTLSCSPISGHRSVSWYQQTPGQGLQFLFEYFSETQRNKGNFPGRFSGRQFSNSRSEMNVSTLELGDSALYLCASSPGLAGLTDTQYFGPGTRLTVL.

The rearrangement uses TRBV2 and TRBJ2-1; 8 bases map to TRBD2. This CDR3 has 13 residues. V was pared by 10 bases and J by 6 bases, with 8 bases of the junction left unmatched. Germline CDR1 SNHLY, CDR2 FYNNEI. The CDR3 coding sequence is TGTGCCACCCGGACTAGCACCGGCAATGAGCAGTTCTTC. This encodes CATRTSTGNEQFF. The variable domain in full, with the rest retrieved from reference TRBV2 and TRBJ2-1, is EPEVTQTPSHQVTQMGQEVILRCVPISNHLYFYWYRQILGQKVEFLVSFYNNEISEKSEIFDDQFSVERPDGSNFTLKIRSTKLEDSAMYFCATRTSTGNEQFFGPGTRLTVL.

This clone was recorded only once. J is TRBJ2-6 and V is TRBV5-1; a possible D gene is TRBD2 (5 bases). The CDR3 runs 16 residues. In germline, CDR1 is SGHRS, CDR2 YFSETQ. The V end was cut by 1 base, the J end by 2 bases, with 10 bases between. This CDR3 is CASSLTTGTGANVLTF. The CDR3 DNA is TGCGCCAGCAGCTTGACCACGGGGACTGGGGCCAACGTCCTGACTTTC.

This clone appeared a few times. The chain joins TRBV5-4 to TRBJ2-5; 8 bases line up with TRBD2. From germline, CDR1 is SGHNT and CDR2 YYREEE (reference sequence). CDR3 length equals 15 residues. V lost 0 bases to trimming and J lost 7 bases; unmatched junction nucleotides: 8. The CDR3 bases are TGTGCCAGCAGCTTGGTTAGCGGGAAGGTGGGGACCCAGTACTTC. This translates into CASSLVSGKVGTQYF. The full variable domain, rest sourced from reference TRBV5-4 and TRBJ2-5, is ETGVTQSPTHLIKTRGQQVTLRCSSQSGHNTVSWYQQALGQGPQFIFQYYREEENGRGNFPPRFSGLQFPNYSSELNVNALELDDSALYLCASSLVSGKVGTQYFGPGTRLLVL.

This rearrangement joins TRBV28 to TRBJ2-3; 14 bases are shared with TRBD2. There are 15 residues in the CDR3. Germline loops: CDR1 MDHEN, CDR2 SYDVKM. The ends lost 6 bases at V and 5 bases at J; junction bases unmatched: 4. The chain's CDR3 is CASRGTSGRRDTQYF. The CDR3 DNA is TGTGCCAGCAGAGGGACTAGCGGGAGAAGAGATACGCAGTATTTT.

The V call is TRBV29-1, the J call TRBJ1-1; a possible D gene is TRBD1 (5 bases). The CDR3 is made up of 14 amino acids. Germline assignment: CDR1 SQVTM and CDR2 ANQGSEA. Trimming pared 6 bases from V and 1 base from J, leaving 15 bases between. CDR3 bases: TGCAGCGTCCTAGACGGGGGAAAGAACACTGAAGCTTTCTTT. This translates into CSVLDGGKNTEAFF.

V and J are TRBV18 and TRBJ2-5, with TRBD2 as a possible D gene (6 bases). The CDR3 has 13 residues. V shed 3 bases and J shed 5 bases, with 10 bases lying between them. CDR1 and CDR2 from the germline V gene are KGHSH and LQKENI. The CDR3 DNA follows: TGTGCCAGCTCACCCGGGACTGGGGAGACCCAGTACTTC. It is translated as CASSPGTGETQYF.

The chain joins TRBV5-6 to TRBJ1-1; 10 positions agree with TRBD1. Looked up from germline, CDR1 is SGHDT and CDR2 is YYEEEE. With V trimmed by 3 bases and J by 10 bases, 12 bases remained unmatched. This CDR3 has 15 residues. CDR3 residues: CASSSRGQGRLGAFF. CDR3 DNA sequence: TGTGCCAGCAGCTCGAGGGGACAGGGGCGATTAGGAGCTTTCTTT.

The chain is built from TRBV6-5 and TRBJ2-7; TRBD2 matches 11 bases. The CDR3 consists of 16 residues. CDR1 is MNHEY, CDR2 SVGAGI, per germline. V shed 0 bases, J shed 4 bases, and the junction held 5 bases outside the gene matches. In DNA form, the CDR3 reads TGTGCCAGCAGTTACTCGACTAGCGGGACAGGTTACGAGCAGTACTTC. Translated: CASSYSTSGTGYEQYF.

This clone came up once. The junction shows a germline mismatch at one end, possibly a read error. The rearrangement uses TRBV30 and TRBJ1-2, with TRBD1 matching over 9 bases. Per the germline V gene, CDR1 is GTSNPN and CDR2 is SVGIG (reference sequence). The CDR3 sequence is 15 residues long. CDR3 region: CAWGVGTGRLYGYTF. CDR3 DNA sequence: TGTGCCTGGGGTGTCGGGACAGGGAGACTCTATGGCTACACCTTC.

The CDR3 DNA follows: TGTGCCAGCAGTCCGGAGACTAGCGGGAGGGAGACCCAGTACTTC. Its translation is CASSPETSGRETQYF. This chain links TRBV27 with TRBJ2-5, with TRBD2 matching 13 bases. This CDR3 comprises 15 residues. Germline V lookup: CDR1 MNHEY, CDR2 SMNVEV (reference sequence). The ends lost 5 bases at V and 5 bases at J; junction bases unmatched: 5.

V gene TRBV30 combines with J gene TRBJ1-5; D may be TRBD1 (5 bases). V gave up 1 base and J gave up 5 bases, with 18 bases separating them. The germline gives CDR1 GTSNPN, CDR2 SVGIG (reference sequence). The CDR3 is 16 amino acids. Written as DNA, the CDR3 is TGTGCCTGGAGTGGACGAATTTTAGGGGCCCATCAGCCCCAGCATTTT. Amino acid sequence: CAWSGRILGAHQPQHF.

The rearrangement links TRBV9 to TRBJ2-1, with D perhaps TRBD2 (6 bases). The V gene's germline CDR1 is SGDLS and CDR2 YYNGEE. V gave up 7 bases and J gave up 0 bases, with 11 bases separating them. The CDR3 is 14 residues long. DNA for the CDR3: TGTGCCAGCGGGGGAGGTAGCTCCTACAATGAGCAGTTCTTC. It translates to CASGGGSSYNEQFF.

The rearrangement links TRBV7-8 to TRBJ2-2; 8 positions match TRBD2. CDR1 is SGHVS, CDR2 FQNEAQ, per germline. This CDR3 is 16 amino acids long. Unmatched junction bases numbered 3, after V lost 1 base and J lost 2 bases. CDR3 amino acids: CASSLDAGGNTGELFF. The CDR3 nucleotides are TGTGCCAGCAGCTTAGATGCGGGAGGAAACACCGGGGAGCTGTTTTTT.

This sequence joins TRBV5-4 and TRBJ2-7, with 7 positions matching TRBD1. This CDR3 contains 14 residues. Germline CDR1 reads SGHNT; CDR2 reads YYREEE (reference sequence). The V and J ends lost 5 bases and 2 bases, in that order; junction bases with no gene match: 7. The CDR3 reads CASSPTGQAYEQYF. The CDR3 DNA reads TGTGCCAGCAGTCCGACAGGGCAAGCCTACGAGCAGTACTTC.

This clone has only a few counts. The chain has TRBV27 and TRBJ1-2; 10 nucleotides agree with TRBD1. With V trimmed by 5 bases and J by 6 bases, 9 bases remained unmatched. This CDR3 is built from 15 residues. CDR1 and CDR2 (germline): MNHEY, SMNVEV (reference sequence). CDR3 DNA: TGTGCCAGCAGTACGACAGGGGGCGCCCGCAATGGCTACACCTTC. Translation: CASSTTGGARNGYTF.

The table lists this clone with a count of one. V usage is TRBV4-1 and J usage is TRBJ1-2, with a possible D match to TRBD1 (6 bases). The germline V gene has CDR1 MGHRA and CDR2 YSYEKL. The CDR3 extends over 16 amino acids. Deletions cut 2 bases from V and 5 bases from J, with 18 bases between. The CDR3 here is CASSQPKTGSRYGYTF. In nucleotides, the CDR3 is TGCGCCAGCAGCCAACCCAAAACAGGGTCCCGATATGGCTACACCTTC.

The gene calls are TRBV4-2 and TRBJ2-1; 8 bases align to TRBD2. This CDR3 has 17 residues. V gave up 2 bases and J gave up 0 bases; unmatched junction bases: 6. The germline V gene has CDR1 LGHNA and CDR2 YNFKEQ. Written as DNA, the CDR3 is TGTGCCAGCAGCCAACTCTTAGCGGGAATCTCCTACAATGAGCAGTTCTTC. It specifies CASSQLLAGISYNEQFF.